The following is a TCR beta chain sequence with its context. This CDR3 has 15 amino acids. The V gene's germline CDR1 is LNHNV and CDR2 YYDKDF (reference sequence). Trimming took 0 bases from V and 3 from J, leaving 10 bases between them. The data originate from a study of blood T cell repertoires in COVID-19. At the level of the study: T cells, B-cell-depleted T cells, or PBMCs supplied cDNA or gDNA.

Authors' analysis steps: For nucleated cells, counts were estimated from reference gene primer amplification. Assay: immunoSEQ multiplex PCR; the TCRdb copy retains only in-frame clones and omits some. Clone size and the V and J calls come from that table; the DNA yielded D and trimming. The repertoire has some 400,000 clones, 90% of them found once; the top ten carry around 7%. Material for sequencing was peripheral blood. This TCR derives from a man younger than 35 with active or convalescent COVID-19. The chain carries TRBV15 and TRBJ2-3; D not resolved. The CDR3 DNA is TGTGCCACCAGCAGAGATTCTTACAGTACAGATACGCAGTATTTT. Amino acids: CATSRDSYSTDTQYF. The whole variable domain, filled in from reference TRBV15 and TRBJ2-3, reads DAMVIQNPRYQVTQFGKPVTLSCSQTLNHNVMYWYQQKSSQAPKLLFHYYDKDFNNEADTPDNFQSRRPNTSFCFLDIRSPGLGDTAMYLCATSRDSYSTDTQYFGPGTRLTVL.